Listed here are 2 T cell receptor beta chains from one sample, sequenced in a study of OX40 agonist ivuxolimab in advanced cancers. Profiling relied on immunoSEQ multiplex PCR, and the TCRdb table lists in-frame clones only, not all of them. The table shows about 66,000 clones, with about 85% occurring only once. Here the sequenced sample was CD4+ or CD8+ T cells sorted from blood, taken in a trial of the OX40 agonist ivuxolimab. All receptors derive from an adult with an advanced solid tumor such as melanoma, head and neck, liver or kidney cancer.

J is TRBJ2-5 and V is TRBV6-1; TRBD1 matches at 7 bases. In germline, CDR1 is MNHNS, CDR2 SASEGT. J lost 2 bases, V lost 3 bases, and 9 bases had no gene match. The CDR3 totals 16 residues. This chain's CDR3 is CASSERQGRGQETQYF. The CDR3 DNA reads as TGTGCCAGCAGTGAGAGACAGGGAAGGGGACAAGAGACCCAGTACTTC.

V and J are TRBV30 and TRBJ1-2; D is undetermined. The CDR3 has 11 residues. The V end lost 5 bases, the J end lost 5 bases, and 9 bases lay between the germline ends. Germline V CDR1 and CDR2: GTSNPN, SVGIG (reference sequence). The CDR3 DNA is TGTGCCTGGCGCCCATTTTATGGCTACACCTTC. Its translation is CAWRPFYGYTF.